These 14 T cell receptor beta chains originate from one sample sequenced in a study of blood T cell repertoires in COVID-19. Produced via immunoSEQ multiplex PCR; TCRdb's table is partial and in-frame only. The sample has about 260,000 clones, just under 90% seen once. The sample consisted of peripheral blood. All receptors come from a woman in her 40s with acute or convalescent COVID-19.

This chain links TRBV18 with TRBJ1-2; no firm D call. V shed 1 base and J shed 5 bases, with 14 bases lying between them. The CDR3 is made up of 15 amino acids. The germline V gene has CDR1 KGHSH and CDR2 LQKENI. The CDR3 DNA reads TGTGCCAGCTCACCACTCGAAGAGGGAAGTTATGGCTACACCTTC. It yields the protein CASSPLEEGSYGYTF.

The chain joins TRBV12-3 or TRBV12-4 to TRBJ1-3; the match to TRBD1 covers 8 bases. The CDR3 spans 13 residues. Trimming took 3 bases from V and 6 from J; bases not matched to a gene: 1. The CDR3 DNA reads TGTGCCAGCAGTTTGACAGGGGCAAACACCATATATTTT. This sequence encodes CASSLTGANTIYF.

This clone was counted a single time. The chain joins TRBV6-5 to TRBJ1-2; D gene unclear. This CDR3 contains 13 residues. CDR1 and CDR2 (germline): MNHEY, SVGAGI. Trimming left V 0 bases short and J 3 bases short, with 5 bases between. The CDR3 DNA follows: TGTGCCAGCAGTTACTCCGGGGACTATGGCTACACCTTC. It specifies CASSYSGDYGYTF.

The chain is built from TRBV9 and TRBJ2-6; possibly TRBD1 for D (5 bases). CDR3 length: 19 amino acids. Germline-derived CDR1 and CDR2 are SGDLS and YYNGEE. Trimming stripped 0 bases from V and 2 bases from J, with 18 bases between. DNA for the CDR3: TGTGCCAGCAGCGTAGCGATGAACAGGTTAATTGCTGGGGCCAACGTCCTGACTTTC. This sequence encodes CASSVAMNRLIAGANVLTF.

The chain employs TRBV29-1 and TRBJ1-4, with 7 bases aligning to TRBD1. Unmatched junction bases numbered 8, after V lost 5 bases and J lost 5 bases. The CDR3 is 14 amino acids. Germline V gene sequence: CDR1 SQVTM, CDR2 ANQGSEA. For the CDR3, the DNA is TGCAGCGTTCGCAGGGGGACACCAAATGAAAAACTGTTTTTT. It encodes CSVRRGTPNEKLFF.

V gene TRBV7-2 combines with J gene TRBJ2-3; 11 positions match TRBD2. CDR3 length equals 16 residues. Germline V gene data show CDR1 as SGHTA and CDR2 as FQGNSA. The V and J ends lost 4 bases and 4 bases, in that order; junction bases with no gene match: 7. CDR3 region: CASSSRLAGPSDTQYF. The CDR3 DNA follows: TGTGCCAGCAGCTCGAGACTAGCGGGGCCTTCAGATACGCAGTATTTT.

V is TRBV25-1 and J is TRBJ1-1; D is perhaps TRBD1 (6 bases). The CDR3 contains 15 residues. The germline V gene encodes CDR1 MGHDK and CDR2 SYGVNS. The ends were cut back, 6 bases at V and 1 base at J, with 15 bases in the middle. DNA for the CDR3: TGTGCCAGCAGGCAGGGGCCCCGGGAGAACACTGAAGCTTTCTTT. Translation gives CASRQGPRENTEAFF.

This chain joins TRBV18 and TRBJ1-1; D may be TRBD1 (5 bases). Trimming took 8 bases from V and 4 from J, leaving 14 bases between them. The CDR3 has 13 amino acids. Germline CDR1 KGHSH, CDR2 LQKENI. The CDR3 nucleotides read TGTGCCAGCACGACGCAGACAGTCACTGAAGCTTTCTTT. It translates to CASTTQTVTEAFF.

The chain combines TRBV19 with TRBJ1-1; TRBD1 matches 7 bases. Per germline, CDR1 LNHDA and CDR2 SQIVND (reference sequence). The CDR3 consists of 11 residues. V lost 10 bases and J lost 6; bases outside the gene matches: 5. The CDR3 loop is CAILGTAEAFF. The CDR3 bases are TGTGCCATTTTGGGGACAGCTGAAGCTTTCTTT.

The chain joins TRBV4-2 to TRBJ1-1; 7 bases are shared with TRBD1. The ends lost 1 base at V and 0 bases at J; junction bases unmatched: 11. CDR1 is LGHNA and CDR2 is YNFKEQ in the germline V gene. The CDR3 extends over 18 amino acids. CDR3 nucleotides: TGTGCCAGCAGCCAAGCTCTCCTGGGACAGACTATGAACACTGAAGCTTTCTTT. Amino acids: CASSQALLGQTMNTEAFF.

CDR3 protein: CASSEQGGNIQYF. Here the CDR3 DNA reads TGTGCCAGCAGTGAACAGGGAGGGAACATTCAGTACTTC. The chain couples TRBV6-1 to TRBJ2-4; 7 bases are shared with TRBD2. Germline trimming cut 2 bases from V and 7 bases from J; bases unmatched to any gene: 2. Per the germline V gene, CDR1 is MNHNS and CDR2 is SASEGT. This CDR3 comprises 13 residues.

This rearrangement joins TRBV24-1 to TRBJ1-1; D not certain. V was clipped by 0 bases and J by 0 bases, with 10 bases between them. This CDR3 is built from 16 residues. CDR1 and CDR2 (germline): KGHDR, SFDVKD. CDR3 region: CATSDLVAGLNTEAFF. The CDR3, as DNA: TGTGCCACCAGTGATTTGGTCGCAGGCCTGAACACTGAAGCTTTCTTT.

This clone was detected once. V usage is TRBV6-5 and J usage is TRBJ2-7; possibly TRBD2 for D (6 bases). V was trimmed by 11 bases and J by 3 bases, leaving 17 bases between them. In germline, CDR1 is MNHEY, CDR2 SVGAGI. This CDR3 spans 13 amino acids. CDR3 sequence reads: CAGHVGGVYEQYV. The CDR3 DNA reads TGTGCCGGGCATGTCGGGGGTGTCTACGAGCAGTACGTC.

The DNA of the CDR3 is TGCGCCAGCAGCTTGGCTTACAGGGGAACCAACGGTCGTGGCTACACCTTC. Its translation: CASSLAYRGTNGRGYTF. V is TRBV5-1 and J is TRBJ1-2; 7 nucleotides match TRBD1. CDR1 is SGHRS and CDR2 is YFSETQ in the germline V gene. V trimming: 0 bases; J trimming: 7 bases; junction bases outside the gene matches: 15. There are 17 residues in the CDR3. Together with reference TRBV5-1 and TRBJ1-2, the CDR3 gives the full variable domain: KAGVTQTPRYLIKTRGQQVTLSCSPISGHRSVSWYQQTPGQGLQFLFEYFSETQRNKGNFPGRFSGRQFSNSRSEMNVSTLELGDSALYLCASSLAYRGTNGRGYTFGSGTRLTVV.